This T cell receptor beta chain was recorded in a study of blood T cell repertoires in COVID-19. Study at large: COVID-19 samples, acute and convalescent, were from the United States, Italy and Spain. PBMCs, B-cell-depleted T cells, or T cells were the source of the cDNA or gDNA that made up the material.

As processed by the authors: Reference gene primers were amplified, and this amplification served to estimate nucleated cell counts. Generated by immunoSEQ multiplex PCR, the TCRdb table keeps only in-frame clones and is missing some. The V and J calls and clone size are taken from that table; D and trimming were inferred from the DNA. Among about 89,000 clones, about 83% were seen once, and the ten largest hold roughly 6%. Seattle patient enrollment occurred during active infection, with longitudinal follow-up thereafter. This CDR3 contains 14 residues. J was trimmed by 4 bases and V by 5 bases; bases with no gene match: 7. Germline V gives CDR1 SEHNR, CDR2 FQNEAQ (reference sequence).

Sequenced sample: peripheral blood. The chain has TRBV7-9 and TRBJ1-1; TRBD1 aligns across 7 bases. The clonotype was recovered from a man aged 65 to 79 with COVID-19, enrolled during active disease. The CDR3 DNA sequence: TGTGCCAGCAGCCTAAGACAGGGAGGCACTGAAGCTTTCTTT. Residues: CASSLRQGGTEAFF. Looking up the rest from reference TRBV7-9 and TRBJ1-1 gives the full variable domain: DTGVSQNPRHKITKRGQNVTFRCDPISEHNRLYWYRQTLGQGPEFLTYFQNEAQLEKSRLLSDRFSAERPKGSFSTLEIQRTEQGDSAMYLCASSLRQGGTEAFFGQGTRLTVV.